This paragraph reports one T cell receptor beta chain. Its antigen remains unidentified. The germline CDR1 and CDR2 sequences are MDHEN and SYDVKM. Trimming removed 5 bases from V and 2 bases from J; junction bases left unmatched: 2. The CDR3 spans 15 residues. The data originate from a study of T cell repertoires in cytomegalovirus infection. Study overall: Indications of both CMV infection and matching HLA type were provided by public TCR beta signatures. Study observations and caveats: In two of eight donors, the top clonotype was HLA-C-restricted CMV-specific.

TCRdb fed the reads into MiXCR, producing one record per CDR3 protein. The sample lists approximately 100,000 distinct CDR3 sequences; 42% were seen once. This sample comprised CD8+ T cells from cultured PBMCs, obtained from culture after CMV antigen stimulation. This chain connects TRBV28 to TRBJ2-3; TRBD2 agrees at 12 bases. This receptor was identified in a human donor in good health (CMV status not recorded). Some clones in this sample may be carry-over from other donors' samples. CDR3 nucleotides: TGTGCCAGCAGTCTAGCGGGGGGGTTCACAGATACGCAGTATTTT. Amino acid sequence: CASSLAGGFTDTQYF.